The source of this TCR beta chain is a study of blood T cell repertoires in COVID-19. Study-wide background: The United States, Italy and Spain supplied acute and convalescent COVID-19 samples.

Under the authors' procedure: For nucleated cells, counts were estimated from reference gene primer amplification. Generated by immunoSEQ multiplex PCR, the TCRdb table keeps only in-frame clones and is missing some. V and J calls and clone size are as listed in that table; D and trimming were resolved from the DNA. The sample consists of 130,000 to 150,000 clones, around 80% of them appearing once. Germline V lookup: CDR1 MNHNY, CDR2 SVGAGI (reference sequence). The V end was cut by 6 bases, the J end by 5 bases, with 11 bases between. The CDR3 contains 14 residues. The specimen was peripheral blood. This chain uses TRBV6-6 with TRBJ1-6; no definite D call. This receptor was identified in a man older than 75 with acute or convalescent COVID-19. This CDR3 reads CASRRRDDNSPLHF. Here the CDR3 DNA reads TGTGCCAGCAGACGCCGGGATGATAATTCACCCCTCCACTTT.